This T cell receptor beta chain came from a study of shared clonotypes between healthy human individuals. Overall study: Three plates each covered CD4 naive and memory; CD8 naive two, CD8 memory one.

Naive CD8 isolation took CD45RO-negative cells positively selected for CCR7 and excluded terminally differentiated effector memory CD45RA+ cells. This CDR3 contains 15 residues. The germline V gene encodes CDR1 MGHRA and CDR2 YSYEKL. V was pared by 0 bases and J by 2 bases, with 11 bases between. On this clone: The antigen remains undetermined.

Sorted-subset replicate PCRs used around 0.2 ug DNA, approximately 33,000 T cell genomes. Sequencing used immunoSEQ multiplex PCR; TCRdb keeps in-frame clones, though not all of them. Among more than 550,000 clones listed, just over 90% were seen once. Study-wide results and limits: Among non-shared clonotypes, generation probabilities were lower than among those shared by all four donors.

The receptor was isolated from a man in his thirties or forties in good health. The sequencing sample was made of naive CD8+ T cells sorted from blood. This sequence joins TRBV4-1 and TRBJ2-7; D ambiguous. The CDR3 sequence: CASSQDPGGAYEQYF. Here the CDR3 DNA reads TGCGCCAGCAGCCAAGATCCGGGCGGAGCCTACGAGCAGTACTTC.